What follows are 10 T cell receptor beta chains derived from one specimen sequenced in a study of blood T cell repertoires in COVID-19. Assay used: immunoSEQ multiplex PCR; TCRdb lists only in-frame clones, some missing. The repertoire holds a few hundred thousand clones, with 85% to 90% as singletons. Material: PBMCs or T cells enriched from blood (not recorded which). These receptors were taken from a young woman who had recovered from COVID-19.

The chain is built from TRBV2 and TRBJ1-2; D ambiguous. Trimming removed 6 bases from V and 6 bases from J, with 17 bases in between. CDR3 length: 14 residues. CDR1 is SNHLY, CDR2 FYNNEI, per germline. The CDR3 nucleotides read TGTGCCAGCAGCCCCGACCGGGTTTTGCATGGCTACACCTTC. Translation gives CASSPDRVLHGYTF.

The chain couples TRBV19 to TRBJ1-6; perhaps TRBD1 as D (6 bases). The CDR3 has 17 amino acids. Per the germline V gene, CDR1 is LNHDA and CDR2 is SQIVND (reference sequence). Trimming removed 1 base at V and 7 bases at J, with 17 bases between. CDR3 in amino acids: CASSIVGRGRGNSPLHF. The CDR3, as DNA: TGTGCCAGTAGTATAGTGGGCAGGGGTAGAGGAAATTCACCCCTCCACTTT.

This CDR3 is CASSSTHRGLSGYTF. The CDR3 coding sequence is TGTGCCAGCAGCTCTACCCACAGGGGTTTAAGCGGCTACACCTTC. This chain connects TRBV12-1 to TRBJ1-2; the table's D call of TRBD1 was not tested on the DNA. TRBV12-1 has pseudogene status. The CDR3 spans 15 residues.

The gene calls are TRBV30 and TRBJ2-7; perhaps TRBD2 as D (6 bases). Germline CDR1 and CDR2: GTSNPN and SVGIG (reference sequence). The V gene lost 3 bases and the J gene lost 3 bases, with 12 bases spanning the gap. This CDR3 has 13 amino acids. The CDR3 sequence is CAWSSSGGYEQYF. The CDR3 DNA sequence: TGTGCCTGGAGCTCCTCCGGGGGCTACGAGCAGTACTTC.

The rearrangement links TRBV27 to TRBJ1-6, with D possibly being TRBD1 (6 bases). The CDR3 has 15 amino acids. Between the trimmed V and J ends, which lost 5 bases and 8 bases, there was a span of 16 bases. Germline V gene lookup returns CDR1 MNHEY and CDR2 SMNVEV (reference sequence). The chain's CDR3 is CASSGIGGRDSPLHF. In DNA, the CDR3 is TGTGCCAGCAGTGGCATTGGGGGCCGAGATTCACCCCTCCACTTT.

The chain carries TRBV9 and TRBJ1-6; TRBD1 agrees at 7 bases. CDR1 SGDLS and CDR2 YYNGEE come from the germline V gene. The CDR3 runs to 18 residues. Germline trimming cut 2 bases from V and 10 bases from J; bases unmatched to any gene: 18. The CDR3 DNA reads TGTGCCAGCAGCGTGGGGACCCTCGACAGGGTGAGGGGATCACCCCTCCACTTT. It yields the protein CASSVGTLDRVRGSPLHF.

The J gene is TRBJ2-7, the V gene TRBV6-2 or TRBV6-3; tentatively, D is TRBD2 (5 bases). The V gene's germline CDR1 is MNHEY and CDR2 SVGEGT. This CDR3 is 16 amino acids long. V was clipped by 6 bases and J by 0 bases, with 18 bases between them. The CDR3 region has the DNA TGTGCCAGCAGCGGCGGTGACAAAGGGAGCTCCTACGAGCAGTACTTC. This translates into CASSGGDKGSSYEQYF.

This clone came up once. This rearrangement joins TRBV7-9 to TRBJ2-3; TRBD2 is a possible D gene (5 bases). Germline CDR1 is SEHNR and CDR2 is FQNEAQ (reference sequence). The CDR3 loop spans 16 amino acids. Trimming cost V 5 bases and J 2 bases, with 17 bases left between them. CDR3 residues: CASSTGARTYTDTQYF. Here the CDR3 DNA reads TGTGCCAGCAGCACCGGCGCTAGGACTTACACAGATACGCAGTATTTT.

The chain recombines TRBV12-5 with TRBJ1-2; 8 positions match TRBD1. Trimming removed 6 bases from V and 4 bases from J; junction bases left unmatched: 7. The CDR3 contains 14 residues. Per the germline V gene, CDR1 is LGHNT and CDR2 is FRNRAP. CDR3 sequence reads: CASGVTGDSYGYTF. For the CDR3, the DNA is TGTGCTAGTGGGGTGACAGGGGACTCCTATGGCTACACCTTC. Supplemented by reference TRBV12-5 and TRBJ1-2, the full variable domain reads DARVTQTPRHKVTEMGQEVTMRCQPILGHNTVFWYRQTMMQGLELLAYFRNRAPLDDSGMPKDRFSAEMPDATLATLKIQPSEPRDSAVYFCASGVTGDSYGYTFGSGTRLTVV.

The chain couples TRBV15 to TRBJ1-2, with D possibly TRBD1 on 6 matching bases. Germline CDR1 LNHNV, CDR2 YYDKDF (reference sequence). This CDR3 spans 15 amino acids. V shed 0 bases and J shed 7 bases, with 15 bases lying between them. The CDR3 region has the DNA TGTGCCACCAGCAGAGATCGGAAAGGGGGAAGTGGCTACACCTTC. It is translated as CATSRDRKGGSGYTF.